This T cell receptor (beta chain) was captured by sequencing in a study of shared clonotypes between healthy human individuals. Study overall: Each donor's CD4 naive and CD4 memory cells filled three plates apiece, CD8 naive two, and CD8 memory one.

Positively selected for CCR7, the CD45RO-negative cells used as naive CD8 cells excluded terminally differentiated effector memory CD45RA+ cells. Profiling relied on immunoSEQ multiplex PCR, and the TCRdb table lists in-frame clones only, not all of them. The sample has around 1.9 million clones, 85% to 95% seen once. The origin of this receptor is a man aged 18-30 years in good health. Some clones in this sample may be carry-over from other donors' samples. Sequencing used naive CD8+ T cells from PBMCs.

This CDR3 reads CASSIAAKGMGQPQHF. The CDR3 region has the DNA TGTGCCAGTAGTATAGCCGCAAAAGGGATGGGTCAGCCCCAGCATTTT. The V and J genes are TRBV19 and TRBJ1-5; D is uncertain. Deletions cut 1 base from V and 6 bases from J, with 16 bases between. CDR1 and CDR2 from the germline V gene are LNHDA and SQIVND (reference sequence). The CDR3 contains 16 residues.